Listed here are 28 T cell receptor beta chains from one sample, sequenced in a study of CD8 T cells in Susac syndrome. Reverse transcription used roughly 0.45 to 1 ug RNA and random hexamers. TCRdb fed the immunoSEQ multiplex PCR reads into MiXCR, producing one record per CDR3 protein. The table has 95,000 to 150,000 distinct CDR3 sequences, 85% to 95% seen once. Sequenced sample: CD8+ T cells from PBMCs. The source of these receptors is a human donor with Susac syndrome.

The V and J genes are TRBV30 and TRBJ2-3; 11 bases line up with TRBD2. After removal of 0 bases from V and 2 bases from J, the junction contained 13 bases not matched to a gene. The CDR3 spans 19 residues. Germline assignment: CDR1 GTSNPN and CDR2 SVGIG (reference sequence). The CDR3 is CAWSVLAGGYPTTTDTQYF. The CDR3 DNA sequence: TGTGCCTGGAGTGTTCTAGCGGGGGGCTATCCGACGACCACAGATACGCAGTATTTT.

The chain links TRBV12-3 or TRBV12-4 to TRBJ1-1; D is unresolved. Trimming shortened V by 7 bases and J by 1 base, and 13 bases separated the two germline ends. The CDR3 runs 14 residues. This CDR3 is CASTLVPWNTEAFF. In DNA form, the CDR3 reads TGTGCCAGCACCCTGGTGCCTTGGAACACTGAAGCTTTCTTT.

This sequence joins TRBV27 and TRBJ1-6; D perhaps matches TRBD1 (6 bases). V lost 7 bases, J lost 7 bases, and 14 bases lay in between. The germline V gene has CDR1 MNHEY and CDR2 SMNVEV (reference sequence). The CDR3 extends over 14 amino acids. As DNA, the CDR3 is TGTGCCAGCACCCCACGCCAGGGGAATTCACCCCTCCACTTT. Residues: CASTPRQGNSPLHF.

The rearrangement joins TRBV13 to TRBJ1-1; D gene uncertain. The CDR3 length is 15 residues. Trimming stripped 4 bases from V and 0 bases from J, with 12 bases between. The germline CDR1 and CDR2 sequences are PRHDT and FYEKMQ (reference sequence). CDR3 loop: CASSSQTNMNTEAFF. CDR3 nucleotides: TGTGCCAGCAGCTCCCAGACGAATATGAACACTGAAGCTTTCTTT.

The rearrangement links TRBV12-5 to TRBJ2-7; 7 nucleotides agree with TRBD1. The CDR3 is 11 residues long. Germline values: CDR1 LGHNT, CDR2 FRNRAP. The V and J ends lost 6 bases and 7 bases, in that order; junction bases with no gene match: 3. The CDR3 spells CASGPDREQYF. The DNA for the CDR3 is TGTGCTAGTGGACCGGACAGGGAGCAGTACTTC.

The rearrangement joins TRBV29-1 to TRBJ1-3; TRBD1 is a possible D gene (5 bases). Germline V gene data show CDR1 as SQVTM and CDR2 as ANQGSEA. CDR3 length: 12 residues. In DNA, the CDR3 is TGCAGTTCCTGGGGGTCTGGAAACACCATATATTTT. It specifies CSSWGSGNTIYF.

This rearrangement joins TRBV4-3 to TRBJ2-3; 8 bases agree with TRBD2. The V gene's germline CDR1 is LGHNA and CDR2 YSLEER. V lost 4 bases and J lost 13; bases outside the gene matches: 16. The CDR3 runs to 15 residues. The chain's CDR3 is CASSPFSGGTAVKYF. CDR3 in DNA: TGCGCCAGCAGCCCCTTTTCGGGGGGGACGGCGGTAAAGTATTTT.

The J gene is TRBJ2-1, the V gene TRBV4-3, with 7 bases identical to TRBD2. There are 13 residues in the CDR3. CDR1 and CDR2 from the germline V gene are LGHNA and YSLEER. The trim removed 1 base at V and 7 bases at J, leaving 1 base unmatched. The CDR3 reads CASSQGGGNEQFF. The DNA of the CDR3 is TGCGCCAGCAGCCAAGGGGGAGGGAATGAGCAGTTCTTC.

The rearrangement links TRBV20-1 to TRBJ1-5; 11 bases fit TRBD1. From germline, CDR1 is DFQATT and CDR2 SNEGSKA (reference sequence). The trim removed 3 bases at V and 3 bases at J, leaving 7 bases unmatched. This CDR3 is 16 amino acids long. In DNA form, the CDR3 reads TGCAGTGCTAGGCCAACGGGACAGGGGGACAATCAGCCCCAGCATTTT. Amino acids: CSARPTGQGDNQPQHF.

CDR3 amino acids: CASSQLSTSAQETQYF. CDR3 in DNA: TGTGCCAGCTCACAGTTATCGACTAGCGCTCAAGAGACCCAGTACTTC. V and J are TRBV18 and TRBJ2-5; 8 bases are a match to TRBD2. V was pared by 4 bases and J by 2 bases, with 9 bases of the junction left unmatched. Germline V gene lookup returns CDR1 KGHSH and CDR2 LQKENI. The CDR3 length is 16 residues.

The chain joins TRBV27 to TRBJ2-1, with 8 bases aligning to TRBD2. The CDR3 consists of 14 residues. Per the germline V gene, CDR1 is MNHEY and CDR2 is SMNVEV (reference sequence). Unmatched junction bases numbered 7, after V lost 3 bases and J lost 9 bases. The chain's CDR3 is CASSFSGGAIEQFF. The CDR3 DNA is TGTGCCAGCAGTTTCTCCGGGGGGGCTATTGAGCAGTTCTTC.

This chain joins TRBV29-1 and TRBJ1-2, with 9 bases lining up with TRBD1. Germline V gene sequence: CDR1 SQVTM, CDR2 ANQGSEA. Unmatched junction bases numbered 5, after V lost 5 bases and J lost 4 bases. The CDR3 is 13 residues long. CDR3 residues: CSVPGQGLYGYTF. The CDR3 nucleotides are TGCAGCGTTCCGGGACAGGGCCTCTATGGCTACACCTTC.

V usage is TRBV29-1 and J usage is TRBJ2-7, with D possibly being TRBD2 (5 bases). Germline-derived CDR1 and CDR2 are SQVTM and ANQGSEA. The CDR3 loop spans 12 amino acids. The V and J ends lost 7 bases and 4 bases respectively, with 14 bases between them. The CDR3 is CSARFGEYEQYF. The CDR3 nucleotides read TGCAGCGCCCGCTTCGGGGAGTACGAGCAGTACTTC.

V is TRBV5-1 and J is TRBJ1-2, with 10 nucleotides matching TRBD1. The CDR3 covers 15 residues. The V gene's germline CDR1 is SGHRS and CDR2 YFSETQ. V lost 4 bases, J lost 2 bases, and 5 bases stayed unmatched. CDR3 in DNA: TGCGCCAGCAGCACGAGACAGGGGGCGAACTATGGCTACACCTTC. This encodes CASSTRQGANYGYTF.

This chain links TRBV20-1 with TRBJ2-5; D ambiguous. This CDR3 has 12 residues. Trimming cost V 0 bases and J 1 base, with 3 bases left between them. Germline-derived CDR1 and CDR2 are DFQATT and SNEGSKA (reference sequence). In DNA, the CDR3 is TGCAGTGCTAGAGAGGCCCAAGAGACCCAGTACTTC. Its protein is CSAREAQETQYF.

The genes are TRBV4-1 and TRBJ1-1, with TRBD1 identical over 7 bases. The CDR3 sequence is 14 residues long. The trim removed 0 bases at V and 4 bases at J, leaving 2 bases unmatched. Per germline, CDR1 MGHRA and CDR2 YSYEKL. The CDR3: CASSQDDRVTEAFF. The CDR3 nucleotides are TGCGCCAGCAGCCAAGACGACAGGGTCACTGAAGCTTTCTTT.

The chain joins TRBV14 to TRBJ1-2, with TRBD1 identical over 9 bases. The length of the CDR3 is 15 residues. The V and J ends lost 1 base and 6 bases, in that order; junction bases with no gene match: 6. The germline V gene has CDR1 SGHDN and CDR2 FVKESK. CDR3 coding DNA: TGTGCCAGCAGCCAAGTTGGACAGGGGAACCATGGCTACACCTTC. As protein: CASSQVGQGNHGYTF.

The genes are TRBV28 and TRBJ2-5, with 9 positions matching TRBD2. The CDR3 loop spans 15 amino acids. The trim removed 7 bases at V and 5 bases at J, leaving 11 bases unmatched. Germline CDR1 and CDR2: MDHEN and SYDVKM. In nucleotides, the CDR3 is TGTGCCAGCAACGTCCAGCGGGGGGCCGGGGAGACCCAGTACTTC. This translates into CASNVQRGAGETQYF.

This clonotype was picked up one time. The V and J genes are TRBV30 and TRBJ2-3; TRBD2 is a possible D gene (6 bases). CDR1 is GTSNPN, CDR2 SVGIG, per germline (reference sequence). The CDR3 totals 14 residues. Trimming took off 5 bases at V and 10 bases at J, with 22 bases between the two ends. CDR3 residues: CAWLPGTGESAQYF. Here the CDR3 DNA reads TGTGCCTGGCTGCCCGGGACGGGGGAGTCAGCGCAGTATTTT.

The V gene is TRBV7-6, the J gene TRBJ2-3, with D possibly matching TRBD1 (6 bases). V was cut by 2 bases and J by 3 bases, with 12 bases left in between. The CDR3 totals 15 residues. CDR1 is SGHVS and CDR2 is FNYEAQ in the germline V gene. Here the CDR3 reads CASSLLRGGTDTQYF. As DNA, the CDR3 is TGTGCCAGCAGCTTACTCAGGGGTGGGACAGATACGCAGTATTTT.

The CDR3 DNA reads as TGTGCCAGCAGCGAAGAATCCTACGAGCAGTACTTC. Encoded protein: CASSEESYEQYF. The chain couples TRBV11-2 to TRBJ2-7; D ambiguous. V was clipped by 5 bases and J by 1 base, with 6 bases between them. The CDR3 consists of 12 residues. Germline CDR1 is SGHAT and CDR2 is FQNNGV. The entire variable domain, with the rest obtained from reference TRBV11-2 and TRBJ2-7, is as follows: EAGVAQSPRYKIIEKRQSVAFWCNPISGHATLYWYQQILGQGPKLLIQFQNNGVVDDSQLPKDRFSAERLKGVDSTLKIQPAKLEDSAVYLCASSEESYEQYFGPGTRLTVT.

The chain links TRBV7-9 to TRBJ2-7; D gene uncertain. Per germline, CDR1 SEHNR and CDR2 FQNEAQ (reference sequence). The length of the CDR3 is 13 residues. Trimming shortened V by 2 bases and J by 3 bases, and 8 bases separated the two germline ends. In DNA, the CDR3 is TGTGCCAGCAGCTTACCTGGGTTCTACGAGCAGTACTTC. It codes for CASSLPGFYEQYF.

The rearrangement joins TRBV4-1 to TRBJ1-1, with 8 bases lining up with TRBD1. There are 14 residues in the CDR3. Looked up from germline, CDR1 is MGHRA and CDR2 is YSYEKL. The ends lost 0 bases at V and 7 bases at J; junction bases unmatched: 4. The CDR3, as DNA: TGCGCCAGCAGCCAAGATCCGGGACAGGATGAAGCTTTCTTT. It yields the protein CASSQDPGQDEAFF.

This clonotype appeared a few times. This chain connects TRBV27 to TRBJ2-3; D is undetermined. V dropped 6 bases and J dropped 5 bases, with 9 bases sitting between them. The germline V gene encodes CDR1 MNHEY and CDR2 SMNVEV (reference sequence). The CDR3 spans 12 residues. CDR3 nucleotides: TGTGCCAGCAGCCTAGGACGAGATACGCAGTATTTT. Translated: CASSLGRDTQYF.

The chain links TRBV12-3 or TRBV12-4 to TRBJ2-1; D uncertain. The CDR3 has 10 amino acids. Trimming took 3 bases from V and 9 from J, leaving 3 bases between them. The CDR3 DNA reads as TGTGCCAGCAGTTTTGGTGAGCAGTTCTTC. Its translation: CASSFGEQFF.

The CDR3, as DNA: TGCAGCGTCGGCGGGGTCTTCGACAGTCCCGTTCGCCCGAACACTGAAGCTTTCTTT. Translating gives CSVGGVFDSPVRPNTEAFF. This sequence joins TRBV29-1 and TRBJ1-1; tentatively, D is TRBD1 (5 bases). CDR1 and CDR2 from the germline V gene are SQVTM and ANQGSEA. Trimming shortened V by 6 bases and J by 1 base, and 30 bases separated the two germline ends. The CDR3 runs to 19 residues.

This clonotype appeared a single time. J is TRBJ2-7 and V is TRBV20-1, with D possibly being TRBD1 or TRBD2 (5 bases each). V lost 4 bases and J lost 3, with 16 bases in between. This CDR3 region has 14 residues. Germline assignment: CDR1 DFQATT and CDR2 SNEGSKA (reference sequence). For the CDR3, the DNA is TGCAGTGCTACCGACGGGACCACCCGCTACGAGCAGTACTTC. Translated, it gives CSATDGTTRYEQYF.

This sequence joins TRBV4-1 and TRBJ1-1; D perhaps matches TRBD1 (5 bases). V dropped 7 bases and J dropped 5 bases, with 8 bases sitting between them. There are 11 residues in the CDR3. Looked up from germline, CDR1 is MGHRA and CDR2 is YSYEKL. In DNA, the CDR3 is TGCGCCAGCACCCGGGGGACTGAAGCTTTCTTT. Translation: CASTRGTEAFF.